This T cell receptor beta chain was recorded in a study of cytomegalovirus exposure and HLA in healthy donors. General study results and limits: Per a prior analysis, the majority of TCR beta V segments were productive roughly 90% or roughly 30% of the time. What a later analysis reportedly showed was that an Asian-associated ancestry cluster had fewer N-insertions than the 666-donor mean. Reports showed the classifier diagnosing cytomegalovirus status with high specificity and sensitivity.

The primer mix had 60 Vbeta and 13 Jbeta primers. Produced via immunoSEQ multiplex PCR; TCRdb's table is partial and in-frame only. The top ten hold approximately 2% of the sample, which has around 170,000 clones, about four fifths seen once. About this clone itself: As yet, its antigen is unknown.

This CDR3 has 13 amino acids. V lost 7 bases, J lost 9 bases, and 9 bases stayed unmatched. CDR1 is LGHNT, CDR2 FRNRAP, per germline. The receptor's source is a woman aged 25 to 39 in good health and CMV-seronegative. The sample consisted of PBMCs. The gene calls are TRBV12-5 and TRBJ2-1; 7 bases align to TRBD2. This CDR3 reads CASVRSGRGEQFF. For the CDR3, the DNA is TGTGCTAGTGTTCGTTCGGGGAGGGGTGAGCAGTTCTTC.